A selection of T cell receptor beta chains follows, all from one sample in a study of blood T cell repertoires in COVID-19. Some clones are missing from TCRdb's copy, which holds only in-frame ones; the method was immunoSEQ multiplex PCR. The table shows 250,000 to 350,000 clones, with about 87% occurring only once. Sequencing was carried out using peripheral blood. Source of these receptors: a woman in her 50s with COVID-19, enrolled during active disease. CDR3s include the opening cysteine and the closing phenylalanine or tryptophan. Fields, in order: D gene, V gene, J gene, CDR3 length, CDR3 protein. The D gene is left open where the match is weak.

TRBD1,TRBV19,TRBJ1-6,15,CASSFSGTGGSPLHF
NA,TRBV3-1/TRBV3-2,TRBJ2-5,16,CASSRVRPQGGETQYF
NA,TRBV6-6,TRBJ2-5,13,CASSLARVETQYF
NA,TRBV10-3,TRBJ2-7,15,CAISEPSSASYEQYF
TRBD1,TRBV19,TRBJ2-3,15,CASSSDRELADTQYF
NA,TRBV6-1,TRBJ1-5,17,CASSESGGRGVNQPQHF
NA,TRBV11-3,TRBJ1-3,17,CASSLVVRAYSGNTIYF
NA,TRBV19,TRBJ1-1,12,CASSRGNTEAFF
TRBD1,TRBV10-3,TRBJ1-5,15,CAISESDRDNQPQHF
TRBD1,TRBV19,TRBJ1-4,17,CASSPTGVGVLIEKLFF
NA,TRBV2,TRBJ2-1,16,CASSVSSMSSYNEQFF
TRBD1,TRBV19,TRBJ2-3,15,CASSPRDRVTDTQYF
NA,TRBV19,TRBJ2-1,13,CASSRRGDNEQFF
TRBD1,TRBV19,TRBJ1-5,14,CASTPTGGGQPQHF
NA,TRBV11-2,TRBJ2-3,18,CASSLLTGTRTFTDTQYF
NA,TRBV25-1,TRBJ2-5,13,CASRDNGGGTQYF
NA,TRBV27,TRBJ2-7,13,CASSPGFRGEQYF